These 13 T cell receptor beta chains originate from one sample sequenced in a study of regulatory T cells in long-lasting Graves disease. Indicated time point: persistent/refractory GD, antithyroid drugs over 5 years with positive TRAb. Researchers made the TCR library from RNA that was extracted from PBMCs. Arm-PCR of CDR3 regions with iRepertoire HTBI primers generated TCR beta libraries. TCRdb itself ran the multiplex PCR reads through MiXCR, one entry per CDR3 protein. Among about 400,000 distinct CDR3 sequences listed, less than 25% were seen once. The starting material was peripheral blood mononuclear cells (PBMCs), obtained when the disease was refractory, from a patient treated with antithyroid drugs. The receptor source for this set is a female donor with Graves disease.

The V call is TRBV19, the J call TRBJ2-5; maybe TRBD1 (5 bases). Germline V gene sequence: CDR1 LNHDA, CDR2 SQIVND (reference sequence). V lost 5 bases, J lost 1 base, and 8 bases lay in between. This CDR3 contains 13 residues. The CDR3 protein is CASSATAQETQYF. The CDR3 region has the DNA TGTGCCAGTAGTGCGACAGCCCAAGAGACCCAGTACTTC.

As to this clonotype: A read error may be the cause here, since a much bigger clone is one base away. Here the CDR3 omits its conserved ending phenylalanine or tryptophan, so a read error is the likely source. The gene calls are TRBV6-5 and TRBJ1-5, with 7 bases fitting TRBD1. V gave up 2 bases and J gave up 0 bases; unmatched junction bases: 4. The CDR3 totals 16 residues. CDR1 and CDR2 from the germline V gene are MNHEY and SVGAGI. CDR3 loop: CASSYAGTDSNQPQHL. The CDR3, as DNA: TGTGCCAGCAGTTACGCCGGGACAGATAGCAATCAGCCCCAGCATCTT.

This clonotype was seen a handful of times. The chain links TRBV12-3 or TRBV12-4 to TRBJ2-7; 8 nucleotides agree with TRBD2. The CDR3 has 14 residues. Trimming took 1 base from V and 9 from J; bases not matched to a gene: 8. For the CDR3, the DNA is TGTGCCAGCAGTTTAGTCCGGGAGGGCCGGGGGCAGTACTTC. Amino acid sequence: CASSLVREGRGQYF.

As to this clonotype: A read error is likely here: a far larger clone is one base away. The rearrangement links TRBV6-1 to TRBJ1-2; tentatively, D is TRBD1 (6 bases). With 6 bases removed from V and 5 bases from J, the gap between germline ends came to 13 bases. The V gene's germline CDR1 is MNHNS and CDR2 SASEGT. This CDR3 has 13 amino acids. The CDR3 spells CASRSGRGYGYTF. CDR3 bases: TGTGCCAGCAGGTCTGGCAGGGGTTATGGCTACACCTTC.

At least ten counts were recorded for this clonotype. The chain has TRBV6-5 and TRBJ2-7, with 10 bases aligning to TRBD1. J lost 6 bases, V lost 6 bases, and 11 bases had no gene match. CDR3 length equals 15 residues. The V gene's germline CDR1 is MNHEY and CDR2 SVGAGI. CDR3 nucleotide sequence: TGTGCCAGCAGATACACCGGGACAGGGGTTATCGAGCAGTACTTC. Protein sequence: CASRYTGTGVIEQYF.

This clonotype was seen at least ten times. The V gene is TRBV6-2 or TRBV6-3, the J gene TRBJ1-1, with 9 bases aligning to TRBD1. Trimming removed 6 bases from V and 1 base from J; junction bases left unmatched: 12. This CDR3 comprises 17 residues. Germline CDR1 reads MNHEY; CDR2 reads SVGEGT. CDR3 bases: TGTGCCAGCAGCCCTCGGACAGGGGCCACTCGGAACACTGAAGCTTTCTTT. It specifies CASSPRTGATRNTEAFF.

This clonotype was seen ten or more times. The chain couples TRBV11-1 to TRBJ2-5; possibly TRBD1 for D (5 bases). The CDR3 consists of 14 residues. The germline V gene has CDR1 SGHAT and CDR2 FQDESV (reference sequence). The V end was cut by 5 bases, the J end by 2 bases, with 12 bases between. The CDR3 DNA reads as TGTGCCAGCAGCCGCGACAGAGATCAAGAGACCCAGTACTTC. Translating it yields CASSRDRDQETQYF. Full variable domain (outside the CDR3, taken from reference TRBV11-1 and TRBJ2-5): EAEVAQSPRYKITEKSQAVAFWCDPISGHATLYWYRQILGQGPELLVQFQDESVVDDSQLPKDRFSAERLKGVDSTLKIQPAELGDSAMYLCASSRDRDQETQYFGPGTRLLVL.

This clonotype was picked up a small number of times. The rearrangement joins TRBV7-9 to TRBJ2-7; no clear D. This CDR3 comprises 12 residues. V lost 4 bases and J lost 6, with 10 bases in between. From germline, CDR1 is SEHNR and CDR2 FQNEAQ (reference sequence). The CDR3, as DNA: TGTGCCAGCAGCTCCTCTATCAGCGAGCAGTACTTC. It is translated as CASSSSISEQYF.

Comments on this clonotype: Being one base from a much bigger clone, this may be a read error. CDR3 sequence: CASSLAPRGTGELFF. In DNA, the CDR3 is TGTGCCAGCAGCCTCGCGCCCCGCGGCACCGGGGAGCTGTTTTTT. The chain couples TRBV7-2 to TRBJ2-2; D uncertain. Germline V lookup: CDR1 SGHTA, CDR2 FQGNSA. Between the trimmed V and J ends, which lost 5 bases and 4 bases, there was a span of 14 bases. This CDR3 comprises 15 residues.

Only a few counts were recorded for this clonotype. The chain links TRBV7-6 to TRBJ1-1; tentative D call: TRBD1 (5 bases). CDR3 length equals 12 residues. V lost 5 bases and J 8 bases, leaving 12 bases between the germline ends. CDR1 and CDR2 (germline): SGHVS, FNYEAQ. This CDR3 is CASSPEGAEAFF. CDR3 bases: TGTGCCAGCAGCCCCGAAGGGGCCGAAGCTTTCTTT.

A few counts support this clonotype. The chain couples TRBV6-1 to TRBJ2-7; D gene ambiguous. V was trimmed by 6 bases and J by 5 bases, leaving 11 bases between them. Per germline, CDR1 MNHNS and CDR2 SASEGT. The CDR3 totals 12 residues. Written as DNA, the CDR3 is TGTGCCAGCAGAGCATTTCGGGACGAGCAGTACTTC. Protein: CASRAFRDEQYF.

J is TRBJ1-2 and V is TRBV7-2; no reliable D call. V lost 1 base and J lost 8, with 14 bases in between. CDR3 size: 14 residues. Germline V gives CDR1 SGHTA, CDR2 FQGNSA. The CDR3 DNA reads as TGTGCCAGCAGCTTAGACCCAAGGGTGATGGGCTACACCTTC. It is translated as CASSLDPRVMGYTF.

About this clonotype: A read error may be the cause here, since a much bigger clone is one base away. The conserved phenylalanine or tryptophan is not found at the CDR3 terminus, so this likely reflects a read error. V is TRBV11-1 and J is TRBJ1-1; maybe TRBD1 (5 bases). The germline V gene has CDR1 SGHAT and CDR2 FQDESV (reference sequence). The CDR3 consists of 14 residues. The ends were cut back, 0 bases at V and 6 bases at J, with 11 bases in the middle. In nucleotides, the CDR3 is TGTGCCAGCAGCTTAGCGCTGGGGACGGCTGAAGCTTTCTCT. It specifies CASSLALGTAEAFS.